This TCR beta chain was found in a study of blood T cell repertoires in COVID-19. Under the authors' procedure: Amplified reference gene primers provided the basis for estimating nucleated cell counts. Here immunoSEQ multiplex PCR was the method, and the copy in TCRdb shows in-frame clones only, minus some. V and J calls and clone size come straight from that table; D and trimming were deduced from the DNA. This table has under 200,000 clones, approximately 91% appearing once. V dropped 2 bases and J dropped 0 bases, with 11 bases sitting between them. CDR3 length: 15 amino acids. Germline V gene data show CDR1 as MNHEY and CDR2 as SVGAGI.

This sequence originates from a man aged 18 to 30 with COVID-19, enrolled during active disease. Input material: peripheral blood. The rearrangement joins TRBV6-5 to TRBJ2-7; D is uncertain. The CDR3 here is CASSYGALGSYEQYF. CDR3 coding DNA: TGTGCCAGCAGTTACGGAGCGCTCGGCTCCTACGAGCAGTACTTC.